A single sample gave rise to the 24 T cell receptor beta chains below, sequenced in a study of yellow fever vaccine responses in identical twins. TCRdb processed the RT-PCR reads anew with MiXCR; each CDR3 protein has one entry. The repertoire consists of over 2,000 distinct CDR3 sequences, with 7.5% to 9.5% occurring once and the leading ten covering 5.4%. Sample: T cells from blood (PBMCs), unsorted or a sorted subset (not recorded which), taken around 23 months after vaccination. The receptors stem from a woman between 18 and 30 years old who received the yellow fever vaccine.

J is TRBJ2-7 and V is TRBV11-2; D is ambiguous. V lost 7 bases and J lost 3, with 7 bases in between. CDR1 is SGHAT and CDR2 is FQNNGV in the germline V gene. The CDR3 contains 11 residues. For the CDR3, the DNA is TGTGCCAGCACCGACAACTACGAGCAGTACTTC. Protein: CASTDNYEQYF.

Concerning this clonotype: Possible read error: a much larger clone is one base away. The gene calls are TRBV4-1 and TRBJ2-1; 12 bases are shared with TRBD2. V gave up 4 bases and J gave up 2 bases; unmatched junction bases: 6. Germline loops: CDR1 MGHRA, CDR2 YSYEKL. The CDR3 has 17 residues. The CDR3 DNA reads as TGCGCCAGCAGCCCCCTAGCGGGAGGGAGCACCTACAATGAGCAGTTCTTC. As protein: CASSPLAGGSTYNEQFF.

There are a few counts of this clonotype. The V and J genes are TRBV9 and TRBJ2-7; no reliable D call. The V end lost 0 bases, the J end lost 0 bases, and 10 bases lay between the germline ends. The CDR3 totals 15 residues. Germline CDR1 is SGDLS and CDR2 is YYNGEE. The CDR3 region is CASSVEPASSYEQYF. Here the CDR3 DNA reads TGTGCCAGCAGCGTAGAACCCGCTTCCTCCTACGAGCAGTACTTC.

In its sample, this clonotype was seen a few times. The V gene is TRBV4-3, the J gene TRBJ1-5; unclear D gene. Per the germline V gene, CDR1 is LGHNA and CDR2 is YSLEER. There are 15 residues in the CDR3. V was trimmed by 1 base and J by 3 bases, leaving 10 bases between them. The CDR3 nucleotides are TGCGCCAGCAGCCAAGCTAACCTTCTCAATCAGCCCCAGCATTTT. Translation gives CASSQANLLNQPQHF.

Sample share makes this clonotype hyperexpanded. The chain uses TRBV6-5 and TRBJ1-5, with 7 bases fitting TRBD1. Per the germline V gene, CDR1 is MNHEY and CDR2 is SVGAGI. After removal of 2 bases from V and 2 bases from J, the junction contained 0 bases not matched to a gene. This CDR3 has 14 residues. The CDR3 DNA sequence: TGTGCCAGCAGTTACGGACAGGGCAATCAGCCCCAGCATTTT. This translates into CASSYGQGNQPQHF.

This clonotype came up a few times. V usage is TRBV24-1 and J usage is TRBJ1-2; TRBD1 might be the D (6 bases). Trimming left V 7 bases short and J 2 bases short, with 10 bases between. The germline V gene encodes CDR1 KGHDR and CDR2 SFDVKD. This CDR3 region has 13 residues. CDR3: CATRSDSNYGYTF. The CDR3, as DNA: TGTGCCACCAGATCGGACAGCAACTATGGCTACACCTTC.

The CDR3 sequence is CATSDALAGALNEQFF. The CDR3 DNA reads TGTGCCACCAGTGACGCACTAGCGGGAGCGCTCAATGAGCAGTTCTTC. The V and J genes are TRBV24-1 and TRBJ2-1; 11 bases are a match to TRBD2. The J segment lost 6 bases and the V segment lost 4 bases, leaving 7 bases of the junction unmatched. Germline CDR1 reads KGHDR; CDR2 reads SFDVKD. The CDR3 totals 16 residues.

This clonotype appeared a few times. V gene TRBV24-1 combines with J gene TRBJ2-1, with D perhaps assigned TRBD1 or TRBD2 (5 bases each). The CDR3 runs to 15 residues. CDR1 and CDR2 from the germline V gene are KGHDR and SFDVKD. V was clipped by 3 bases and J by 1 base, with 9 bases between them. The CDR3 region is CATSDKRGSYNEQFF. The CDR3 coding sequence is TGTGCCACCAGTGATAAGAGGGGATCCTACAATGAGCAGTTCTTC.

This clonotype was detected a few times. This rearrangement joins TRBV4-1 to TRBJ2-3; 9 positions match TRBD2. With 2 bases clipped from V and 5 bases from J, the junction kept 5 bases outside the gene matches. The CDR3 is made up of 15 amino acids. Germline V gene data show CDR1 as MGHRA and CDR2 as YSYEKL. The DNA for the CDR3 is TGCGCCAGCAGCCAACTAGCGGGGACGGAAGATACGCAGTATTTT. Translation gives CASSQLAGTEDTQYF.

By share, this clonotype ranks as large. The CDR3 is CAWSVGTPPLHF. The CDR3 region has the DNA TGTGCCTGGAGTGTGGGGACGCCACCCCTCCACTTT. The genes are TRBV30 and TRBJ1-6; the D gene is possibly TRBD1 (5 bases). V was clipped by 0 bases and J by 11 bases, with 8 bases between them. The CDR3 loop spans 12 amino acids. Germline V lookup: CDR1 GTSNPN, CDR2 SVGIG (reference sequence).

J is TRBJ2-1 and V is TRBV10-3; D perhaps matches TRBD2 (7 bases). The V end lost 2 bases, the J end lost 13 bases, and 15 bases lay between the germline ends. Germline CDR1 reads ENHRY; CDR2 reads SYGVKD. The CDR3 is 13 amino acids. CDR3 loop: CAISEPGGGAQFF. The DNA for the CDR3 is TGTGCCATCAGTGAGCCTGGAGGGGGGGCCCAGTTCTTC.

This sequence joins TRBV29-1 and TRBJ1-2; no firm D call. The length of the CDR3 is 13 residues. V lost 6 bases and J lost 3, with 14 bases in between. Germline CDR1 SQVTM, CDR2 ANQGSEA. This CDR3 reads CSVKGGVDYGYTF. The CDR3 nucleotides are TGCAGCGTCAAAGGTGGGGTGGACTATGGCTACACCTTC.

This clonotype was picked up a small number of times. The chain is built from TRBV20-1 and TRBJ1-2, with a tentative D call TRBD1 (5 bases). V gave up 0 bases and J gave up 7 bases, with 15 bases separating them. Germline loops: CDR1 DFQATT, CDR2 SNEGSKA (reference sequence). CDR3 length equals 14 residues. The DNA for the CDR3 is TGCAGTGCTAGAGATGGTCAGGGTTTCTTTGGCTACACCTTC. Its translation is CSARDGQGFFGYTF.

This clonotype was seen a handful of times. The gene calls are TRBV7-1 and TRBJ2-7, with 9 bases fitting TRBD1. TRBV7-1 is treated as an ORF (open reading frame) with a function not yet certain. The V segment lost 1 base and the J segment 11 bases; nucleotides outside the gene matches: 0. CDR3 length equals 11 residues. CDR3 in amino acids: CASSSGDREYF. CDR3 in DNA: TGTGCCAGCAGCTCAGGGGACAGGGAGTACTTC.

The chain uses TRBV23-1 and TRBJ2-3; 9 positions agree with TRBD2. TRBV23-1 falls under the ORF class, with uncertain function. The CDR3 length is 13 residues. With 4 bases clipped from V and 8 bases from J, the junction kept 4 bases outside the gene matches. CDR3 loop: CASSLSRGGTQYF. CDR3 DNA: TGCGCCAGCAGTCTTTCGCGGGGGGGTACGCAGTATTTT.

This clonotype is deemed medium-sized (0.01 to 0.1%). As DNA, the CDR3 is TGCGCCAGCAGTGACGGGACTAGCTACAATGAGCAGTTCTTC. Encoded protein: CASSDGTSYNEQFF. The chain uses TRBV10-1 and TRBJ2-1, with 8 bases identical to TRBD2. V lost 3 bases and J lost 3; bases outside the gene matches: 1. The CDR3 spans 14 residues. Germline CDR1 WNHNN, CDR2 SYGVQD (reference sequence).

The chain combines TRBV11-3 with TRBJ2-1; 11 positions agree with TRBD2. The CDR3 is 15 amino acids. Trimming removed 4 bases from V and 3 bases from J; junction bases left unmatched: 2. Per the germline V gene, CDR1 is SGHNT and CDR2 is YENEEA. In nucleotides, the CDR3 is TGTGCCAGCAGCTCCGGACTAGCGGGCTACAATGAGCAGTTCTTC. Amino acids: CASSSGLAGYNEQFF. Full variable domain (rest looked up from reference TRBV11-3 and TRBJ2-1): EAGVVQSPRYKIIEKKQPVAFWCNPISGHNTLYWYLQNLGQGPELLIRYENEEAVDDSQLPKDRFSAERLKGVDSTLKIQPAELGDSAVYLCASSSGLAGYNEQFFGPGTRLTVL.

In its sample, this clonotype was seen a few times. Germline and junction disagree at one end, which may indicate a read error. Here the CDR3 DNA reads TGTGCTAGCAGCCTATTGCAGTCCATGAGTGAGCAGTTCTTC. Translation gives CASSLLQSMSEQFF. V usage is TRBV7-6 and J usage is TRBJ2-1; D ambiguous. The CDR3 consists of 14 residues. Germline CDR1 SGHVS, CDR2 FNYEAQ.

This clonotype was counted between two and nine times. The chain is built from TRBV7-2 and TRBJ2-5; 11 bases are a match to TRBD2. Germline V CDR1 and CDR2: SGHTA, FQGNSA. V dropped 6 bases and J dropped 4; count of bases not matched to a gene: 1. The CDR3 totals 13 residues. For the CDR3, the DNA is TGTGCCAGCAGAGGACTAGCGGGAGAGACCCAGTACTTC. This encodes CASRGLAGETQYF.

This clonotype turned up a few times. V gene TRBV29-1 combines with J gene TRBJ2-1; D ambiguous. Germline V CDR1 and CDR2: SQVTM, ANQGSEA. The CDR3 contains 12 residues. V was pared by 4 bases and J by 5 bases, with 9 bases between. This CDR3 reads CSVGQINNEQFF. The CDR3 region has the DNA TGCAGCGTTGGGCAGATTAACAATGAGCAGTTCTTC.

This clonotype showed up just a few times. The chain couples TRBV15 to TRBJ2-7; D gene uncertain. Looked up from germline, CDR1 is LNHNV and CDR2 is YYDKDF (reference sequence). Between the trimmed V and J ends, which lost 5 bases and 1 base, there was a span of 12 bases. CDR3 size: 14 residues. The CDR3 DNA is TGTGCCACCAGCCCCCGTGTGGCATCCTACGAGCAGTACTTC. Residues: CATSPRVASYEQYF.

V is TRBV11-2 and J is TRBJ1-1; 10 bases match TRBD1. Trimming took 5 bases from V and 3 from J; bases not matched to a gene: 6. Germline CDR1 and CDR2: SGHAT and FQNNGV. The CDR3 loop spans 15 amino acids. CDR3 coding DNA: TGTGCCAGCAGCCCCTGGGACAGGGGTTACACTGAAGCTTTCTTT. Protein product: CASSPWDRGYTEAFF.

In its sample, this clonotype ranks as large. The chain uses TRBV7-3 and TRBJ2-6; maybe TRBD1 (5 bases). V lost 2 bases and J 4 bases, leaving 12 bases between the germline ends. This CDR3 has 16 residues. Germline assignment: CDR1 SGHTA and CDR2 FQGTGA. CDR3 residues: CASSLQGSRGANVLTF. CDR3 DNA: TGTGCCAGCAGCTTACAGGGATCTAGGGGGGCCAACGTCCTGACTTTC.

Only a few counts were recorded for this clonotype. The J gene is TRBJ2-3, the V gene TRBV4-3; D is possibly TRBD2 (7 bases). Germline V gene sequence: CDR1 LGHNA, CDR2 YSLEER. The CDR3 contains 15 residues. V lost 0 bases, J lost 6 bases, and 13 bases lay in between. Here the CDR3 DNA reads TGCGCCAGCAGCCAAGATTGGGGGGGCGGCGATACGCAGTATTTT. Amino acid sequence: CASSQDWGGGDTQYF.